These 5 T cell receptor beta chains share one sample of origin, sequenced in a study of blood T cell repertoires in COVID-19. This table comes from immunoSEQ multiplex PCR, and its TCRdb copy is limited to in-frame clones, with some not included. The table records roughly 440,000 clones, 88% of them present only once. The source material was peripheral blood. Receptor source: a woman aged 45-59 years with COVID-19, enrolled during active disease.

The V and J genes are TRBV27 and TRBJ2-1; the match to TRBD1 covers 10 bases. V shed 3 bases, J shed 3 bases, and the junction held 2 bases outside the gene matches. The germline gives CDR1 MNHEY, CDR2 SMNVEV (reference sequence). The CDR3 covers 15 residues. This CDR3 is CASSFGTGVYNEQFF. CDR3 bases: TGTGCCAGCAGTTTCGGGACAGGGGTCTACAATGAGCAGTTCTTC.

This chain connects TRBV7-9 to TRBJ2-2, with 7 bases lining up with TRBD1. Unmatched junction bases numbered 1, after V lost 3 bases and J lost 0 bases. There are 15 residues in the CDR3. Germline V lookup: CDR1 SEHNR, CDR2 FQNEAQ (reference sequence). As DNA, the CDR3 is TGTGCCAGCAGCTTGGGGACAGCGAACACCGGGGAGCTGTTTTTT. Encoded protein: CASSLGTANTGELFF.

This clone appeared a single time. This rearrangement joins TRBV20-1 to TRBJ2-1, with D possibly TRBD2 on 5 matching bases. Germline CDR1 DFQATT, CDR2 SNEGSKA (reference sequence). The CDR3 has 16 residues. Trimming took off 3 bases at V and 0 bases at J, with 15 bases between the two ends. This CDR3 is CSASQPAGSSYNEQFF. The CDR3, as DNA: TGCAGTGCTAGTCAGCCTGCGGGTAGCTCCTACAATGAGCAGTTCTTC.

DNA of the CDR3: TGCGCCAGCAGCTTGAGGTGGGGAGGGAAGGATGGCTACACCTTC. This translates into CASSLRWGGKDGYTF. The chain is built from TRBV5-1 and TRBJ1-2; D unclear. This CDR3 contains 15 residues. Trimming shortened V by 1 base and J by 6 bases, and 16 bases separated the two germline ends. The germline gives CDR1 SGHRS, CDR2 YFSETQ.

The chain uses TRBV29-1 and TRBJ1-5; D is unclear. The CDR3 has 14 residues. V was trimmed by 6 bases and J by 6 bases, leaving 18 bases between them. The germline gives CDR1 SQVTM, CDR2 ANQGSEA. In DNA, the CDR3 is TGCAGCGTCGGGGATGGGAGGGCAGCTCAGCCCCAGCATTTT. Amino acid sequence: CSVGDGRAAQPQHF.